This entry describes one T cell receptor beta chain. The data originate from a study of T cell changes during pregnancy in multiple sclerosis. The assay was immunoSEQ multiplex PCR, and TCRdb's table has in-frame clones only and misses some. The sample includes 50,000 or so clones, under 95% seen only once; the top ten take about 0.5%. The germline V gene encodes CDR1 MNHEY and CDR2 SVGAGI. V lost 6 bases, J lost 4 bases, and 6 bases stayed unmatched. There are 14 residues in the CDR3. The sample was CD4+ T cells from peripheral blood mononuclear cells, taken after pregnancy. The receptor was isolated from a female donor in good health, enrolled as a control in a pregnancy study. The rearrangement joins TRBV6-5 to TRBJ1-3, with TRBD1 matching 7 bases. The CDR3 DNA sequence: TGTGCCAGCAGCTTGACAGGGCGGGGAAACACCATATATTTT. This sequence encodes CASSLTGRGNTIYF.